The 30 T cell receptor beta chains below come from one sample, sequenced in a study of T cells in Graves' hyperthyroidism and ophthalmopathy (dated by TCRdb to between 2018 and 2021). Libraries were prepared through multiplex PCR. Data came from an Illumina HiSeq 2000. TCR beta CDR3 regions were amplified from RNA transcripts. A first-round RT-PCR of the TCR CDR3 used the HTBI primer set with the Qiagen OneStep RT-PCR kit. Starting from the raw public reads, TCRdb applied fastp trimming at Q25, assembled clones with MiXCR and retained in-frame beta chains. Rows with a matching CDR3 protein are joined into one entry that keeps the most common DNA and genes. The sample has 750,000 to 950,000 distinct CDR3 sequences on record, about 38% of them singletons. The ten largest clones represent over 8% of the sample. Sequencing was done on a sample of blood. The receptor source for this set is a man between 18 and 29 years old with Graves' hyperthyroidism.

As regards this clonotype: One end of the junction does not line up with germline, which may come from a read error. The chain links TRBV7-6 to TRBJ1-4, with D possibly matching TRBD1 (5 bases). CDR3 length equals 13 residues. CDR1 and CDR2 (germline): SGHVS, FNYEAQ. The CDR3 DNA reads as TGCGCCAGCAGCCAAGAAGGGGTTGCAAAACTGTTTTTT. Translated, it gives CASSQEGVAKLFF.

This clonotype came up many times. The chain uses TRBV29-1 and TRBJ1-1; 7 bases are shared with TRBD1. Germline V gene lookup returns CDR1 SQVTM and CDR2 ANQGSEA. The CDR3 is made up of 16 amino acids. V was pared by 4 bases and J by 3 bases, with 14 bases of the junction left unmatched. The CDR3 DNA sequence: TGCAGCGTTGGAACGGGACAGCTCATGAGGGACACTGAAGCTTTCTTT. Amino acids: CSVGTGQLMRDTEAFF.

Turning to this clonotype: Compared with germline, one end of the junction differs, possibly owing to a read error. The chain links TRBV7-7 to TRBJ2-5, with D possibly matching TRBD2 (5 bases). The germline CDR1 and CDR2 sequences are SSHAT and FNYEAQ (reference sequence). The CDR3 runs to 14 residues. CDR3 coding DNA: TGTGCTAGCAGCGTCGGACTGCTCGGGGAGACCCAGTACTTC. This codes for CASSVGLLGETQYF.

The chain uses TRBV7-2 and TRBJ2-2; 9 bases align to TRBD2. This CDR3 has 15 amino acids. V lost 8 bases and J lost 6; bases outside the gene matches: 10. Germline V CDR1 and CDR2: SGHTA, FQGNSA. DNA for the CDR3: TGTGCCAGCCAAGTGGGGCTAGCGGGATCCGGGGAGCTGTTTTTT. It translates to CASQVGLAGSGELFF.

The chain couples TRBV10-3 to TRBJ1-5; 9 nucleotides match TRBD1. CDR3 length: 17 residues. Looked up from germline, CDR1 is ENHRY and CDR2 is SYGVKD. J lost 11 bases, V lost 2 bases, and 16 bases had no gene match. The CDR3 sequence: CAISEPGTGYGQETQHF. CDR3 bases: TGTGCCATCAGTGAGCCAGGGACAGGGTATGGCCAAGAGACCCAGCATTTT.

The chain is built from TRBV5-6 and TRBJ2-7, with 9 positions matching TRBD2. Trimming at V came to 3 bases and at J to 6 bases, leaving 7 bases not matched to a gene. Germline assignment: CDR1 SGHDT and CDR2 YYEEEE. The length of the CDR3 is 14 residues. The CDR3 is CASSSKRGATEQYF. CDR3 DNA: TGTGCCAGCAGCTCTAAGCGGGGGGCCACCGAGCAGTACTTC.

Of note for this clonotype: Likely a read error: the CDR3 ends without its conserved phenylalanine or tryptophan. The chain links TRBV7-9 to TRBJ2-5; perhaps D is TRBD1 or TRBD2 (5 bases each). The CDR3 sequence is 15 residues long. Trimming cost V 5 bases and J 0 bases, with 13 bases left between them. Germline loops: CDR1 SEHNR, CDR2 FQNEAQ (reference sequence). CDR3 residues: CASSPTRGHQETQYL. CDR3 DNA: TGTGCCAGCAGCCCTACCCGGGGACACCAAGAGACCCAGTACCTC.

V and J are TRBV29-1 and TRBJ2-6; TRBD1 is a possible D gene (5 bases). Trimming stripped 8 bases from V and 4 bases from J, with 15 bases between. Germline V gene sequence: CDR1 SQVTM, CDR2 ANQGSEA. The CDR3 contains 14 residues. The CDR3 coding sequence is TGCAGCCAGGCTCAGGGTCAGGGGGCCAACGTCCTGACTTTC. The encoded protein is CSQAQGQGANVLTF.

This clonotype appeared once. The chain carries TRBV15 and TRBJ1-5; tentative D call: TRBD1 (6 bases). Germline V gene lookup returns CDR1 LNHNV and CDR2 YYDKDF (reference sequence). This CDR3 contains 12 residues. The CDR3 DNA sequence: TGTGACGAAGGGGGATTCAATCAGCCCCAGCATTTT. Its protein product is CDEGGFNQPQHF.

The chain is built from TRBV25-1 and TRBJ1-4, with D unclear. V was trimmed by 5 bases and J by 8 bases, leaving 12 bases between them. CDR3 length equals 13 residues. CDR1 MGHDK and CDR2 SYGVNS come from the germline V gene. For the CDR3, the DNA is TGTGCCAGCAGTTACTCGAATCGGGAAAAACTGTTTTTT. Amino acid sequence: CASSYSNREKLFF. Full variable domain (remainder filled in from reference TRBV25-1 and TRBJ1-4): EADIYQTPRYLVIGTGKKITLECSQTMGHDKMYWYQQDPGMELHLIHYSYGVNSTEKGDLSSESTVSRIRTEHFPLTLESARPSHTSQYLCASSYSNREKLFFGSGTQLSVL.

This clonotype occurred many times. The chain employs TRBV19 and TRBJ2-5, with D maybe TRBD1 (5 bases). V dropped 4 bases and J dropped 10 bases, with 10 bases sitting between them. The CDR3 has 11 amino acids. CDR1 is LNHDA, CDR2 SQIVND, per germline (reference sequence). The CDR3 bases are TGTGCCAGTAGTACAGACAGAAGCCAGTACTTC. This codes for CASSTDRSQYF.

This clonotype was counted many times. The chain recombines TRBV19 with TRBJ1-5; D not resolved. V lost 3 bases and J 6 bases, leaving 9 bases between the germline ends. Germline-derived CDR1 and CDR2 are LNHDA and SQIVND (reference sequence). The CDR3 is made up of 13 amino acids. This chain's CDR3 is CASSMGKSQPQHF. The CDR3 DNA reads TGTGCCAGTAGTATGGGGAAAAGTCAGCCCCAGCATTTT.

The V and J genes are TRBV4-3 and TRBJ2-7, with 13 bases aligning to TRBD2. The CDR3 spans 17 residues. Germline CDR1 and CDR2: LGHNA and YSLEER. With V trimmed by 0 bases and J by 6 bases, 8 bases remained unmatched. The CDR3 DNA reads TGCGCCAGCAGCCAAGACTCCGGACTAGCGGGAGAGGTCGAGCAGTACTTC. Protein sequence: CASSQDSGLAGEVEQYF.

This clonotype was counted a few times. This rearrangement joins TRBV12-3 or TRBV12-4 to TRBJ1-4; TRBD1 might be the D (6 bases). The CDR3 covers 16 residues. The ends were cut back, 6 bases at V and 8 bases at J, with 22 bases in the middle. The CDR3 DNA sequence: TGTGCCAGCAGCATGCAGGGGTCCCCGGGCGGGGAAAAACTGTTTTTT. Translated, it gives CASSMQGSPGGEKLFF.

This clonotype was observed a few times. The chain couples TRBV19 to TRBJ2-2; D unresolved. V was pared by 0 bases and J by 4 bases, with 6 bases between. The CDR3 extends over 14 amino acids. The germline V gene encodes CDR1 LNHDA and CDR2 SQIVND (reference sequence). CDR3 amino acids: CASSIDLSTGELFF. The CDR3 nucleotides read TGTGCCAGTAGTATAGATCTATCCACCGGGGAGCTGTTTTTT.

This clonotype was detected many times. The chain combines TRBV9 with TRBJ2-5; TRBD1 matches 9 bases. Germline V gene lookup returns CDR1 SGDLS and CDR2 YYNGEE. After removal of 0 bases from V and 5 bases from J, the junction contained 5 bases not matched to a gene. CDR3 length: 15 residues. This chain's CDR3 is CASSVGGQGGETQYF. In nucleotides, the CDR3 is TGTGCCAGCAGCGTAGGGGGACAGGGAGGCGAGACCCAGTACTTC.

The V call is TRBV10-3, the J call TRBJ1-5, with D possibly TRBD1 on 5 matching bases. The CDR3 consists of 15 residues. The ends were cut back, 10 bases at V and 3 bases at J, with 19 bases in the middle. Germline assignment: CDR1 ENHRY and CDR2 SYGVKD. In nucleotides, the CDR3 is TGTGCCAGCTCTCCGACGGGGCGGGACAATCAGCCCCAGCATTTT. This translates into CASSPTGRDNQPQHF.

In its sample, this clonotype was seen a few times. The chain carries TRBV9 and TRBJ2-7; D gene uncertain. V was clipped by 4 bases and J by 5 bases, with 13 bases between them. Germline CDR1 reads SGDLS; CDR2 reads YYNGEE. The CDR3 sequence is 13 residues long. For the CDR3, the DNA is TGTGCCAGCAGCCAGGAAGGGAACCACGAGCAGTACTTC. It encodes CASSQEGNHEQYF.

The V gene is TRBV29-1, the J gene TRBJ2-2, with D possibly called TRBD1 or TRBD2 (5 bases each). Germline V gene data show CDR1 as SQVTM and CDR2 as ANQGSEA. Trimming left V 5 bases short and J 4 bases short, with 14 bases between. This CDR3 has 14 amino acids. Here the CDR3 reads CSVSTGLSTGELFF. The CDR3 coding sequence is TGCAGCGTTTCGACGGGGCTTAGCACCGGGGAGCTGTTTTTT.

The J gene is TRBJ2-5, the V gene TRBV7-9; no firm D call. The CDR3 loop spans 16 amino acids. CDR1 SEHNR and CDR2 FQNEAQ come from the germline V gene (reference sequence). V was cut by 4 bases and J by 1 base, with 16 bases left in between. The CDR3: CASSSALRPLQETQYF. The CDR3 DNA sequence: TGTGCCAGCAGCTCGGCTCTCAGACCTCTCCAAGAGACCCAGTACTTC.

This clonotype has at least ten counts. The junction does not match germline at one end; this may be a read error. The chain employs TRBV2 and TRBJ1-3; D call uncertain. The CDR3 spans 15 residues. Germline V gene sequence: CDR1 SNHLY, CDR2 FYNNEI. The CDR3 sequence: CASSEERLPGNTIYF. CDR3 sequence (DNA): TGTGCCAGCAGCGAAGAGAGGTTACCTGGAAACACCATATATTTT.

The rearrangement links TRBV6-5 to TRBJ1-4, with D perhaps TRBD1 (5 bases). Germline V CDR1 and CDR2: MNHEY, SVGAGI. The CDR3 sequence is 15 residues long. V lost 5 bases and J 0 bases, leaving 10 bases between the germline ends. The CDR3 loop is CASSARQPTNEKLFF. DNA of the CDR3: TGTGCCAGCAGTGCTCGACAGCCAACTAATGAAAAACTGTTTTTT.

The CDR3 region has the DNA TGTGCCAGCTCACCGGGGGCACTTGCAACTAATGAAAAACTGTTTTTT. Protein: CASSPGALATNEKLFF. The J gene is TRBJ1-4, the V gene TRBV25-1; the D gene is possibly TRBD1 (6 bases). Germline CDR1 and CDR2: MGHDK and SYGVNS. The CDR3 extends over 16 amino acids. V was shortened by 8 bases and J by 0 bases, with 16 bases between the two germline ends.

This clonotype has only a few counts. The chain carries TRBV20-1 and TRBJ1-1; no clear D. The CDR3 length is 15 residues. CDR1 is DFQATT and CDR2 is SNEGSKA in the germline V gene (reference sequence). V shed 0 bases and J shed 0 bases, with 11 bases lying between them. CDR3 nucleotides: TGCAGTGCTAGAGATCATGGGCTGATGAACACTGAAGCTTTCTTT. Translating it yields CSARDHGLMNTEAFF.

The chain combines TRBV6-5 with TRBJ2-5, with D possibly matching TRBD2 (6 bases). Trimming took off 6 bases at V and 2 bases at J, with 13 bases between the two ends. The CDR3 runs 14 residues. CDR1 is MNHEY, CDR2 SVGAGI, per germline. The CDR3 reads CASSPSTRQETQYF. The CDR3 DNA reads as TGTGCCAGCAGCCCTTCGACTAGACAAGAGACCCAGTACTTC.

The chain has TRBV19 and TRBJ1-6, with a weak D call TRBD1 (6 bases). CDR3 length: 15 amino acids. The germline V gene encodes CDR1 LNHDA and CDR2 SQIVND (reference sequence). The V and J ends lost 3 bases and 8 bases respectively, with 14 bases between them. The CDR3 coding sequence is TGTGCCAGTAGTATTTTCCCAGGGGTTGATTCACCCCTCCACTTT. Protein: CASSIFPGVDSPLHF.

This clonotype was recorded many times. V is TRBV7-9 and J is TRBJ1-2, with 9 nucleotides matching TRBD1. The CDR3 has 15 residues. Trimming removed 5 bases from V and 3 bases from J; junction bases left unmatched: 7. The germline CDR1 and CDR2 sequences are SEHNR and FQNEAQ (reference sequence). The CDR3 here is CASSKRQGEDYGYTF. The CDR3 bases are TGTGCCAGCAGCAAGCGACAGGGGGAGGACTATGGCTACACCTTC.

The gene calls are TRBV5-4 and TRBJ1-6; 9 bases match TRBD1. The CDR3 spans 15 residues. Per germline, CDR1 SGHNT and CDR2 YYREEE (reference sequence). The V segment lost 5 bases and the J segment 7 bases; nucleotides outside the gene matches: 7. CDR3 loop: CASSFEGQGNSPLHF. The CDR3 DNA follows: TGTGCCAGCAGTTTTGAGGGACAGGGAAATTCACCCCTCCACTTT.

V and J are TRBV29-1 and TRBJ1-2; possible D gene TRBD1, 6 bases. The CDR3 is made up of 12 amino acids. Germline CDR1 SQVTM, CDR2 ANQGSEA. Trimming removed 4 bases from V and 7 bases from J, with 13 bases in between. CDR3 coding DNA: TGCAGCGTTGGAGGGGGAATTGGTGGCTACACCTTC. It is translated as CSVGGGIGGYTF.

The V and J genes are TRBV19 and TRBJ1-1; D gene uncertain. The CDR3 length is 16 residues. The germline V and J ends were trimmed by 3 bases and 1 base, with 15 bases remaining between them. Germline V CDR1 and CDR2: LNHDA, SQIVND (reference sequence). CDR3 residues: CASSIRRSTWNTEAFF. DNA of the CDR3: TGTGCCAGTAGTATTCGCCGTTCAACGTGGAACACTGAAGCTTTCTTT.